A selection of T cell receptor beta chains follows, all from one sample in a study of blood T cell repertoires in COVID-19. Repertoires were generated with immunoSEQ multiplex PCR, while TCRdb's copy carries only in-frame clones and drops some. The sample comprises some 300,000 clones, roughly nine tenths of which are singletons, and 1.5% to 2% rests with the top ten. The sample was PBMCs or T cells enriched from blood (not recorded which). Receptor source: a woman aged 40 to 50 who had recovered from COVID-19. CDR3s include the opening cysteine and the closing phenylalanine or tryptophan. Only part of the rows carry a size: once, few, many, or a class if the clone is expanded.

NA	TRBV19	TRBJ1-4	CASSGPGTGTEKLFF
NA	TRBV7-3	TRBJ2-6	CASSGTGGTRSGANVLTF
once	TRBV27	TRBJ2-5	CASSFLGAQETQYF
NA	TRBV9	TRBJ1-3	CASSALSLSTIYF
NA	TRBV2	TRBJ1-2	CASSEQGWTASYGYTF
once	TRBV29-1	TRBJ1-2	CSVATGSYGYTF
NA	TRBV19	TRBJ2-5	CASNQDRGGQETQYF
NA	TRBV5-8	TRBJ1-1	CASSFQTGIGTEAFF
NA	TRBV3-1/TRBV3-2	TRBJ2-1	CASSPTIPNEQFF
NA	TRBV5-8	TRBJ1-1	CASSLVRGRTEAFF
NA	TRBV19	TRBJ1-4	CASSSPQNNEKLFF
NA	TRBV7-3	TRBJ1-2	CASSLDSAQGIHGYTF
NA	TRBV15	TRBJ2-1	CATSRGPGSAQFF
NA	TRBV14	TRBJ2-7	CASSLGQGVLWEQYF
NA	TRBV5-1	TRBJ1-1	CASSDYRGLNTEAFF
NA	TRBV30	TRBJ1-6	CAWIGGAYNSPLHF
NA	TRBV4-3	TRBJ2-7	CASSQDEQVYEQYF
NA	TRBV5-6	TRBJ2-7	CASSRPGTSGSYEQYF
NA	TRBV7-9	TRBJ2-2	CASSVGRGTGELFF
once	TRBV15	TRBJ1-2	CATSRDLSGYTF
NA	TRBV5-1	TRBJ2-5	CASSSQLATNQETQYF
NA	TRBV3-1/TRBV3-2	TRBJ1-2	CASSQERGAGGYTF
many	TRBV5-1	TRBJ2-6	CASSLGSGANVLTF
NA	TRBV4-2	TRBJ1-6	CASSHVPTGDSPLHF
NA	TRBV14	TRBJ1-2	CASSRGGVDGYTF
NA	TRBV29-1	TRBJ1-1	CSGSGGGSLRFTEAFF
NA	TRBV19	TRBJ1-1	CASSPRTGLGTEAFF
NA	TRBV27	TRBJ2-2	CASSLSVGSTGELFF
NA	TRBV5-1	TRBJ2-5	CASSLVVSGTGAQYF
NA	TRBV5-1	TRBJ1-2	CASSLGTGQAPSSNYGYTF
NA	TRBV29-1	TRBJ2-2	CSTRRGTGELFF
NA	TRBV19	TRBJ1-1	CASSIAGGDGEAFF
NA	TRBV7-9	TRBJ1-1	CASSFLRTGGTEAFF
NA	TRBV3-1/TRBV3-2	TRBJ2-3	CASSQTSGGSWTDTQYF
NA	TRBV6-1	TRBJ1-5	CASSETYNGAGRNQPQHF
NA	TRBV30	TRBJ1-2	CAWSVLSGYTF
NA	TRBV6-5	TRBJ1-2	CASSYIRDSPYGYTF
NA	TRBV5-8	TRBJ2-1	CASSLARLEQFF
NA	TRBV5-1	TRBJ2-3	CASSLEGRTSTDTQYF
once	TRBV2	TRBJ1-1	CASSDKSQGLGEAFF
NA	TRBV30	TRBJ2-3	CAWSVGGTGKDTQYF
NA	TRBV2	TRBJ1-3	CASSESPAGNTIYF